Listed below are T cell receptor beta chains from one sample, sequenced in a study of tumor-infiltrating lymphocytes in primary liver carcinoma. Each CDR3 protein is one row after TCRdb ran MiXCR on the multiplex PCR reads. The data show 180,000 or so distinct CDR3 sequences, less than 65% seen once. The sample was peripheral blood. The receptors stem from a middle-aged man with primary liver carcinoma and hepatitis B virus infection. The CDR3 runs from the conserved cysteine through the conserved F or W. A D gene is named only where the DNA matches it firmly. Clone size appears in some rows only: once, few, many, or a class for an expanded clone.

clone_size j_call v_call d_call cdr3_nt cdr3_aa
NA TRBJ1-5 TRBV6-6 NA TGTGCCAGCAGTTACCGGACCCTACAGGGAACTGTGAACAATCAGCCCCAGCAGTTT CASSYRTLQGTVNNQPQQF
NA TRBJ2-2 TRBV6-2/TRBV6-3 NA TGTGCCAGCAGGACTACCGCGAGGATTAAGGCCGGGGAGCTGTTTTTT CASRTTARIKAGELFF
many TRBJ2-4 TRBV6-5 TRBD1 TGTGCCAGCAAGACAGGGGCGGCCAAAAACATTCAGTACTTC CASKTGAAKNIQYF
few TRBJ1-3 TRBV10-3 NA TGTGCCATCTATGGTTCAACTGGAAACACCATATATTTT CAIYGSTGNTIYF
few TRBJ2-7 TRBV6-5 TRBD2 TGTGCCAGCAGTCGCCGTGGGACTAGCTTCAGCTCCTACGAGCAGTACTTC CASSRRGTSFSSYEQYF
many TRBJ1-4 TRBV11-2 NA TGTGCCAGCAGCTTAGATAGGGAAAAACTGTTTTTT CASSLDREKLFF
NA TRBJ2-7 TRBV30 TRBD2 TGTGCCTGCCGGATGAGGGGCGGGAGATACGAGCAGTACTTC CACRMRGGRYEQYF
few TRBJ1-3 TRBV29-1 NA TGCAGCGTTAGGCAGGCTGGAAACACCATATATTTT CSVRQAGNTIYF
NA TRBJ1-2 TRBV4-2 NA TGTGCCAGCAGCCAAGATTGGGGGTATGGCTACACCTTC CASSQDWGYGYTF
few TRBJ2-1 TRBV29-1 NA TGCAGCGTTGAACAGGGAGGCGATGAGCAGTTCTTC CSVEQGGDEQFF
many TRBJ2-7 TRBV29-1 TRBD2 TGCAGCGTTGAAACTAGCGCCTACGAGCAGTACTTC CSVETSAYEQYF
NA TRBJ2-2 TRBV14 NA TGTGCCAGCAGCCAGATCACAGGCACCTGGGGGCTGTTTTTT CASSQITGTWGLFF
NA TRBJ2-6 TRBV28 TRBD1 TGTGCCAGCAGGACCGGGACAGGGGTACCAGGGGCCAACGTCCTGACTTTC CASRTGTGVPGANVLTF
few TRBJ2-2 TRBV6-1 NA TGTGCCATAGGCAGGGAATCGAACACCGGGGAGCTGTTTTTT CAIGRESNTGELFF
many TRBJ2-5 TRBV4-1 TRBD1 TGCGCCAGCAGCCACCATAACAGGGGGCGCGTAGAGACCCAGTACTTC CASSHHNRGRVETQYF
NA TRBJ1-1 TRBV5-5 NA TGTGCCAGCAGCGTCGAGGGCTCCAACACTGAAGCTTTCTTT CASSVEGSNTEAFF
few TRBJ2-1 TRBV13 TRBD2 TGTGCCAGCAGCTCGGTTAGAGCGGGGGACAATGAGCAGTTCTTC CASSSVRAGDNEQFF
many TRBJ2-6 TRBV29-1 NA TGCAGCGTTGATGGGGGGCTTGGGGCCAACGTCCTGACTTTC CSVDGGLGANVLTF
NA TRBJ2-1 TRBV5-1 NA TGCGCCAGCAGCTTCCAGGAATTGGGGACCCACAATGAGCAGTTCTTC CASSFQELGTHNEQFF
many TRBJ2-5 TRBV11-2 NA TGTGCCAGCAGCCGGGAAGGGGGGCAAGAGACCCAGTACTTC CASSREGGQETQYF
many TRBJ1-2 TRBV29-1 NA TGCAGCGTTGAAGATGCAGTTACCTCCTATGGCTACACCTTC CSVEDAVTSYGYTF
few TRBJ2-5 TRBV5-5 NA TGTGCCAGCAGCGACGACCTTGAAGAGACCCAGTACTTC CASSDDLEETQYF
NA TRBJ2-1 TRBV7-9 NA TGTGCCTTTCCCCTCCTACACAATGAGCAGTTCTTC CAFPLLHNEQFF
NA TRBJ2-5 TRBV11-2 NA TGTGCCAGCAGCGAACCTGGGGCTAAGGAGACCCAGTACTTC CASSEPGAKETQYF
NA TRBJ1-3 TRBV4-2 NA TGTGCCAGCAGCCAAGAACTGTCATACTCTGGGAACACCATATATTTT CASSQELSYSGNTIYF
NA TRBJ2-3 TRBV11-1 TRBD2 TGTGCCAGCAGCCCCGGGGGGGCAGATACGCAGTATTTT CASSPGGADTQYF
many TRBJ1-2 TRBV29-1 TRBD1 TGCAGCGTTGACCCAGGGGGGGGTGGCTACACCTTC CSVDPGGGGYTF
NA TRBJ2-3 TRBV5-4 TRBD1 TGTGCCAGCAGCTCCTCCAGGACAGGAGGAGATACGCAGTATTTT CASSSSRTGGDTQYF
NA TRBJ2-3 TRBV29-1 TRBD1 TGCAGCGCGGACAGGGGGCTGACAGATACGCAGTATTTT CSADRGLTDTQYF
many TRBJ1-1 TRBV11-2 NA TGTGCCAGCAGCTTACAGGGTGTCGCTGAAGCTTTCTTT CASSLQGVAEAFF